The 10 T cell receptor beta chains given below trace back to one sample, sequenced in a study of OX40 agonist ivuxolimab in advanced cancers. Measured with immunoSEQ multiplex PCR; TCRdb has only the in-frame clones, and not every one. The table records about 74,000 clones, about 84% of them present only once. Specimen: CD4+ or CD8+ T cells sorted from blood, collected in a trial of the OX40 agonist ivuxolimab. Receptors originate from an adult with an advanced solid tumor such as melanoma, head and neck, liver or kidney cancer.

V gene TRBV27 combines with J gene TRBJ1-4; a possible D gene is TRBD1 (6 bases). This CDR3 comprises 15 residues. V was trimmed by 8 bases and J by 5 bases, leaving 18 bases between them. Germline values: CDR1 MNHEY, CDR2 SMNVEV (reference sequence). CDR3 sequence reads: CASQAWGAQNEKLFF. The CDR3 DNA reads TGTGCCAGCCAGGCGTGGGGGGCCCAAAATGAAAAACTGTTTTTT. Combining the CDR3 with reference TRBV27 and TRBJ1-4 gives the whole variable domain EAQVTQNPRYLITVTGKKLTVTCSQNMNHEYMSWYRQDPGLGLRQIYYSMNVEVTDKGDVPEGYKVSRKEKRNFPLILESPSPNQTSLYFCASQAWGAQNEKLFFGSGTQLSVL.

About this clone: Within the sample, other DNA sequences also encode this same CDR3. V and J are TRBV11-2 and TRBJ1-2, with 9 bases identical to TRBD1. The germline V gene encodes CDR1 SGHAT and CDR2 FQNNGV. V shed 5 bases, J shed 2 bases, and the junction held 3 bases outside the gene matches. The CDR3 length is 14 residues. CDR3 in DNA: TGTGCCAGCAGCCCCGGGACAGGGAACTATGGCTACACCTTC. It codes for CASSPGTGNYGYTF.

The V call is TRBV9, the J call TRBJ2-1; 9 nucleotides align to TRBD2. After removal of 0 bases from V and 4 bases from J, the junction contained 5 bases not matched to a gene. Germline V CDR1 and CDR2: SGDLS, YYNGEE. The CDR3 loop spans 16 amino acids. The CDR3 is CASSVGGGRGYNEQFF. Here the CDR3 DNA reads TGTGCCAGCAGCGTAGGAGGCGGGAGGGGGTACAATGAGCAGTTCTTC.

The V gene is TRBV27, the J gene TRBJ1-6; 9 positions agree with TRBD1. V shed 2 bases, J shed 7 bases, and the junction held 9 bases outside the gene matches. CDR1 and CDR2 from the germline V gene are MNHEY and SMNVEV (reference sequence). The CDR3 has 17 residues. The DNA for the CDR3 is TGTGCCAGCAGTTTAAGACCTACAGGGGGCTTCAATTCACCCCTCCACTTT. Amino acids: CASSLRPTGGFNSPLHF.

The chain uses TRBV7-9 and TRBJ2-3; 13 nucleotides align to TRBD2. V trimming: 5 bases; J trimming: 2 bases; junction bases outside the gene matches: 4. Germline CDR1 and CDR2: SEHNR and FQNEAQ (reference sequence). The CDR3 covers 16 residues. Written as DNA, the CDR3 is TGTGCCAGCAGCCACGGGACTAGCGGGAACACAGATACGCAGTATTTT. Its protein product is CASSHGTSGNTDTQYF.

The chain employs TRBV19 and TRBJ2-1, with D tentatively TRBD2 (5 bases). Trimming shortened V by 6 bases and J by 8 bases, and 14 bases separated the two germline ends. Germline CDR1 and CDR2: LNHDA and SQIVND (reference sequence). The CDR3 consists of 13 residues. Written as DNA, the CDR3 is TGTGCCAGTAGCCAGGAGGAAAGGGATGAGCAGTTCTTC. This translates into CASSQEERDEQFF. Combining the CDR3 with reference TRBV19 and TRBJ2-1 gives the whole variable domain DGGITQSPKYLFRKEGQNVTLSCEQNLNHDAMYWYRQDPGQGLRLIYYSQIVNDFQKGDIAEGYSVSREKKESFPLTVTSAQKNPTAFYLCASSQEERDEQFFGPGTRLTVL.

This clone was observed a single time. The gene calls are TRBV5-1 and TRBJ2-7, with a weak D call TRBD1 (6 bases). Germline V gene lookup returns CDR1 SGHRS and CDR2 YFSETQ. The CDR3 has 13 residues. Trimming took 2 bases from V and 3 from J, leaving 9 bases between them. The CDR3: CASSLGDNYEQYF. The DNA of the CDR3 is TGCGCCAGCAGCTTAGGGGACAACTACGAGCAGTACTTC.

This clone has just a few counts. The CDR3 reads CAWSVGGNTEAFF. The CDR3 DNA reads as TGTGCCTGGAGTGTCGGCGGGAACACTGAAGCTTTCTTT. The rearrangement links TRBV30 to TRBJ1-1, with D unclear. CDR1 GTSNPN and CDR2 SVGIG come from the germline V gene (reference sequence). Deletions cut 0 bases from V and 1 base from J, with 6 bases between. The CDR3 totals 13 residues.

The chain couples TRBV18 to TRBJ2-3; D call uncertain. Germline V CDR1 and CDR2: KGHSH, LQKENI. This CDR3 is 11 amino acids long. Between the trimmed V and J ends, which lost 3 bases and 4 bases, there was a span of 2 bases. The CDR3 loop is CASSPSDTQYF. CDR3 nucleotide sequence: TGTGCCAGCTCACCTTCAGATACGCAGTATTTT.

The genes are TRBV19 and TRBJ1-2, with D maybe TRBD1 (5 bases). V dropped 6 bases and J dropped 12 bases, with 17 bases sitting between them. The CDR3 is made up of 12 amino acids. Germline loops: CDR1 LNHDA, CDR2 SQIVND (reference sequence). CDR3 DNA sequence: TGTGCCAGTAGGAGCAGGGCCTCTATCCACACCTTC. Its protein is CASRSRASIHTF.